One and the same sample provided the 17 T cell receptor beta chains below, sequenced in a study of blood T cell repertoires in COVID-19. The table came from immunoSEQ multiplex PCR; TCRdb's copy has only in-frame clones and leaves some out. The data contain around 700,000 clones, 85% to 90% of them seen just once; the ten biggest clones take up roughly 0.25%. Material for sequencing was peripheral blood. These receptors all stem from a woman aged 18-29 years with acute or convalescent COVID-19.

This clone was observed a handful of times. The genes are TRBV6-4 and TRBJ2-7; possible D gene TRBD2, 5 bases. Trimming pared 5 bases from V and 3 bases from J, leaving 17 bases between. The germline V gene has CDR1 MRHNA and CDR2 SNTAGT. CDR3 length equals 15 residues. This CDR3 is CASSTDYGEIYEQYF. In nucleotides, the CDR3 is TGTGCCAGCAGTACTGACTACGGGGAAATCTACGAGCAGTACTTC.

The chain couples TRBV19 to TRBJ1-1; D possibly corresponds to TRBD1 (6 bases). The CDR3 consists of 16 residues. V was pared by 1 base and J by 1 base, with 13 bases between. CDR1 LNHDA and CDR2 SQIVND come from the germline V gene (reference sequence). CDR3: CASSIGGPIPNTEAFF. The CDR3, as DNA: TGTGCCAGTAGTATAGGGGGGCCAATCCCGAACACTGAAGCTTTCTTT.

This clone is a singleton in its sample. The V and J genes are TRBV11-1 and TRBJ2-3; 13 positions match TRBD2. CDR3 length: 16 residues. Trimming took 5 bases from V and 1 from J; bases not matched to a gene: 3. Germline CDR1 and CDR2: SGHAT and FQDESV (reference sequence). The CDR3 bases are TGTGCCAGCAGCCACGGACTAGCGGGGGGCACAGATACGCAGTATTTT. The encoded protein is CASSHGLAGGTDTQYF.

The V and J genes are TRBV6-5 and TRBJ1-2; 7 bases align to TRBD1. Looked up from germline, CDR1 is MNHEY and CDR2 is SVGAGI. The CDR3 spans 15 residues. V was clipped by 7 bases and J by 3 bases; unmatched bases: 11. The CDR3 reads CASTARDSSDYGYTF. The CDR3 coding sequence is TGTGCCAGCACCGCTCGGGACAGCTCAGACTATGGCTACACCTTC.

V and J are TRBV7-8 and TRBJ2-3, with no clear D. CDR3 length: 11 residues. V lost 3 bases and J 5 bases, leaving 3 bases between the germline ends. CDR1 and CDR2 (germline): SGHVS, FQNEAQ. The chain's CDR3 is CASSLRDTQYF. In nucleotides, the CDR3 is TGTGCCAGCAGCTTGAGAGATACGCAGTATTTT.

Regarding this clone: The junction does not match germline at one end; this may be a read error. The V gene is TRBV13, the J gene TRBJ1-4, with D uncertain. CDR3 length: 14 residues. Germline CDR1 and CDR2: PRHDT and FYEKMQ (reference sequence). CDR3 amino acids: CASSIGRDLEKLFF. As DNA, the CDR3 is TGTGCCAGCAGCATAGGACGGGATCTGGAAAAACTGTTTTTT.

The chain links TRBV6-4 to TRBJ1-4, with 7 bases aligning to TRBD1. Looked up from germline, CDR1 is MRHNA and CDR2 is SNTAGT. J was trimmed by 8 bases and V by 6 bases; bases with no gene match: 18. There are 17 residues in the CDR3. The CDR3 bases are TGTGCCAGCAGGAGAGACAGGGCAAGAAGGAGAGGAGAAAAACTGTTTTTT. Residues: CASRRDRARRRGEKLFF.

V and J are TRBV6-5 and TRBJ2-3, with 8 bases that match TRBD2. Looked up from germline, CDR1 is MNHEY and CDR2 is SVGAGI. The CDR3 is made up of 11 amino acids. V lost 11 bases, J lost 6 bases, and 4 bases stayed unmatched. The CDR3 region is CAVRLADTQYF. CDR3 sequence (DNA): TGTGCCGTTAGACTAGCGGATACGCAGTATTTT.

In its sample, this clone was seen a few times. This chain links TRBV11-2 with TRBJ2-7; the D gene is possibly TRBD2 (6 bases). Between the trimmed V and J ends, which lost 3 bases and 6 bases, there was a span of 12 bases. The CDR3 length is 13 residues. The germline gives CDR1 SGHAT, CDR2 FQNNGV. CDR3 in amino acids: CASSLNLGGEQYF. The CDR3 nucleotides read TGTGCCAGCAGCTTGAATTTGGGGGGCGAGCAGTACTTC.

CDR3 region: CASRDRFNSPLHF. The CDR3 DNA is TGTGCCAGCCGGGACAGGTTTAATTCACCCCTCCACTTT. The rearrangement links TRBV12-3 or TRBV12-4 to TRBJ1-6, with TRBD1 identical over 8 bases. This CDR3 has 13 residues. J gave up 6 bases and V 8 bases, and 3 bases lay outside the gene matches.

This chain connects TRBV5-6 to TRBJ2-7; D is unclear. The CDR3 spans 11 residues. V lost 2 bases and J lost 3, with 3 bases in between. The germline gives CDR1 SGHDT, CDR2 YYEEEE. CDR3 region: CASSLYYEQYF. The DNA of the CDR3 is TGTGCCAGCAGCTTATACTACGAGCAGTACTTC.

The table lists this clone with a count of one. The chain employs TRBV2 and TRBJ2-7; 8 nucleotides align to TRBD1. The CDR3 spans 14 residues. After removal of 7 bases from V and 2 bases from J, the junction contained 7 bases not matched to a gene. CDR1 is SNHLY, CDR2 FYNNEI, per germline. The CDR3 region is CASNPTGDAYEQYF. CDR3 DNA: TGTGCCAGCAACCCGACAGGGGATGCCTACGAGCAGTACTTC.

The chain's CDR3 is CASSLDQNSPLHF. The CDR3 DNA sequence: TGTGCCAGCAGCTTAGATCAGAATTCACCCCTCCACTTT. The chain links TRBV11-2 to TRBJ1-6; D ambiguous. V lost 0 bases and J lost 7, with 4 bases in between. Germline-derived CDR1 and CDR2 are SGHAT and FQNNGV. The length of the CDR3 is 13 residues.

V is TRBV19 and J is TRBJ1-5; 7 nucleotides align to TRBD1. The CDR3 consists of 11 residues. Germline CDR1 and CDR2: LNHDA and SQIVND (reference sequence). The CDR3 DNA reads TGTACGGGACAGACTAATCAGCCCCAGCATTTT. Protein sequence: CTGQTNQPQHF. The variable domain in full, with the rest retrieved from reference TRBV19 and TRBJ1-5, is DGGITQSPKYLFRKEGQNVTLSCEQNLNHDAMYWYRQDPGQGLRLIYYSQIVNDFQKGDIAEGYSVSREKKESFPLTVTSAQKNPTAFYLCTGQTNQPQHFGDGTRLSIL.

This chain links TRBV14 with TRBJ1-2; D may be TRBD1 (6 bases). The CDR3 is made up of 15 amino acids. The V and J ends lost 3 bases and 0 bases respectively, with 11 bases between them. Germline lookup yields CDR1 SGHDN and CDR2 FVKESK. For the CDR3, the DNA is TGTGCCAGCAGCCACCTAGGGGGAGCTAACTATGGCTACACCTTC. Amino acid sequence: CASSHLGGANYGYTF.

The genes are TRBV28 and TRBJ2-7; TRBD1 might be the D (5 bases). The CDR3 loop spans 15 amino acids. The V gene's germline CDR1 is MDHEN and CDR2 SYDVKM. V gave up 4 bases and J gave up 3 bases, with 16 bases separating them. CDR3 nucleotide sequence: TGTGCCAGCAGTTCAACCAGGGTCCCTCACTACGAGCAGTACTTC. Translation gives CASSSTRVPHYEQYF.

This clone has a single count. The gene calls are TRBV2 and TRBJ1-2, with a tentative D call TRBD1 (6 bases). Germline V gene data show CDR1 as SNHLY and CDR2 as FYNNEI. Trimming pared 7 bases from V and 6 bases from J, leaving 24 bases between. This CDR3 spans 16 amino acids. CDR3 protein: CASTDLITGRSDGYTF. CDR3 nucleotide sequence: TGTGCCAGCACCGATCTTATTACAGGGCGGTCGGATGGCTACACCTTC.